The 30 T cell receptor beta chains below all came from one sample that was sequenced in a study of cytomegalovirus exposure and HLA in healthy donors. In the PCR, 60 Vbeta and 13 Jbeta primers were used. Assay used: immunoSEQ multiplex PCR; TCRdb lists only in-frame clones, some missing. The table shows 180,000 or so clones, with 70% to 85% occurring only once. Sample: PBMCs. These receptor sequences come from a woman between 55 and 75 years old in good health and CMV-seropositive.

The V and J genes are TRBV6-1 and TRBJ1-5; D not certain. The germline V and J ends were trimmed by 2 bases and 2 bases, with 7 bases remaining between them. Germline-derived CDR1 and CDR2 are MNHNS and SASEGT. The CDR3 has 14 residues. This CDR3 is CASSESGGNQPQHF. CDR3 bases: TGTGCCAGCAGTGAAAGCGGCGGCAATCAGCCCCAGCATTTT.

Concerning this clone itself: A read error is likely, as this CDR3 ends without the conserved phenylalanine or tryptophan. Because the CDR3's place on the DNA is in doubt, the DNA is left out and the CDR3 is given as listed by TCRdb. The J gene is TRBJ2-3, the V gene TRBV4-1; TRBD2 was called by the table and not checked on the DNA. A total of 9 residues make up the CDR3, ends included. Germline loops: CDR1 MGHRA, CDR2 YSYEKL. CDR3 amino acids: CASNLAGGY.

The CDR3 DNA reads TGTGCCAGCTCTCGTTACAGGGATAGTCAGCCCCAGCATTTT. It yields the protein CASSRYRDSQPQHF. The gene calls are TRBV18 and TRBJ1-5, with D possibly being TRBD1 (6 bases). V was clipped by 6 bases and J by 6 bases, with 15 bases between them. The CDR3 is 14 residues long. Germline V gives CDR1 KGHSH, CDR2 LQKENI.

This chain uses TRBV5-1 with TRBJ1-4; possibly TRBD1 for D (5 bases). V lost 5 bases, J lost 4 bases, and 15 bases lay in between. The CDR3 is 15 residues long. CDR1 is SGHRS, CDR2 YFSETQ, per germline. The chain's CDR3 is CASRPTVGGNEKLFF. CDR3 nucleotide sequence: TGCGCCAGCAGACCCACTGTGGGGGGTAATGAAAAACTGTTTTTT.

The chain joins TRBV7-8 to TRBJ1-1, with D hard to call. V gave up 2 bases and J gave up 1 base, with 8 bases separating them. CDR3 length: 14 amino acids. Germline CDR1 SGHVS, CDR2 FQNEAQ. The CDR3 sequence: CASSLNSKNTEAFF. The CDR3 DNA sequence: TGTGCCAGCAGCTTAAACAGTAAGAACACTGAAGCTTTCTTT.

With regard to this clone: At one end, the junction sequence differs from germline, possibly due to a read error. DNA of the CDR3: TGTGCCAGCAGTTACTCGATTTCGGACAAAAACAGTCAGTACTTC. The encoded protein is CASSYSISDKNSQYF. This sequence joins TRBV6-5 and TRBJ2-4, with D possibly matching TRBD1 (5 bases). The CDR3 sequence is 15 residues long. The germline gives CDR1 MNHEY, CDR2 SVGAGI.

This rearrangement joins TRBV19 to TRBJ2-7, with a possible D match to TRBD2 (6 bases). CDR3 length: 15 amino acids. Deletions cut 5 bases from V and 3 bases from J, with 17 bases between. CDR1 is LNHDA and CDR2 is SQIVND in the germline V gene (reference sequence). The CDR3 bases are TGTGCCAGTAGTCCGACTCATAGCGGAAACTACGAGCAGTACTTC. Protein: CASSPTHSGNYEQYF.

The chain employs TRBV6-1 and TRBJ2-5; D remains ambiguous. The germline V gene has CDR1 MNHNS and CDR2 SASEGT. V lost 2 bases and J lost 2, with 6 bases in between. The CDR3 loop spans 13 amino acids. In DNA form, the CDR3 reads TGTGCCAGCAGTGAATACAGACAAGAGACCCAGTACTTC. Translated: CASSEYRQETQYF.

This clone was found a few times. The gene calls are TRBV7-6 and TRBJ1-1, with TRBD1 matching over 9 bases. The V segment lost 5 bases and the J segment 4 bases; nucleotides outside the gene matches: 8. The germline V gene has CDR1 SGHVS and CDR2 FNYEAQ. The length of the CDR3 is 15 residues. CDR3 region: CASSQGTGSGTEAFF. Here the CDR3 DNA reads TGTGCCAGCAGCCAAGGGACAGGGTCAGGCACTGAAGCTTTCTTT.

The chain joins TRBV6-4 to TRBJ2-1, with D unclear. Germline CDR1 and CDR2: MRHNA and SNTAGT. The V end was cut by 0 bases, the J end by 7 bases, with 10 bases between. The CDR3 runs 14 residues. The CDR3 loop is CASSDSTGGNEQFF. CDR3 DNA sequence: TGTGCCAGCAGTGACTCGACTGGCGGTAATGAGCAGTTCTTC.

The chain's CDR3 is CASSRGSSGSNEQFF. The CDR3 bases are TGTGCCAGCAGCCGGGGTTCGAGCGGGAGCAATGAGCAGTTCTTC. The chain employs TRBV2 and TRBJ2-1; 8 bases are shared with TRBD2. CDR1 is SNHLY, CDR2 FYNNEI, per germline. V lost 6 bases to trimming and J lost 6 bases; unmatched junction nucleotides: 10. The CDR3 consists of 15 residues.

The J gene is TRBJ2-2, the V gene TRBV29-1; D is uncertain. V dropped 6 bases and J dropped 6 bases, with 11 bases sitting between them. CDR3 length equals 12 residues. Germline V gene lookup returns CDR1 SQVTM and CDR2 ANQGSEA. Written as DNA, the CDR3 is TGCAGCGTCCAAGAACTTGCCGGGGAGCTGTTTTTT. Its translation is CSVQELAGELFF.

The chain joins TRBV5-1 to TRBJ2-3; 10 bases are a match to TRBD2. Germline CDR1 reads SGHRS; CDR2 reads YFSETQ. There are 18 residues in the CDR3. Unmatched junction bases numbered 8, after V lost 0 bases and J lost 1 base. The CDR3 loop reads CASSLEVSGGPGTDTQYF. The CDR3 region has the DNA TGCGCCAGCAGCTTGGAGGTTAGCGGGGGGCCAGGCACAGATACGCAGTATTTT.

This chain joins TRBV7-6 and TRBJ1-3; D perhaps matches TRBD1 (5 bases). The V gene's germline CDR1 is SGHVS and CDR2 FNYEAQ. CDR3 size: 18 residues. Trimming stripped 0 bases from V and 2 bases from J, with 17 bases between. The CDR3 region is CASSLASGSVGAGNTIYF. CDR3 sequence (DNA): TGTGCCAGCAGCTTAGCCAGTGGGTCGGTAGGGGCTGGAAACACCATATATTTT. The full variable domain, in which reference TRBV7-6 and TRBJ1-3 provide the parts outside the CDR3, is GAGVSQSPRYKVTKRGQDVALRCDPISGHVSLYWYRQALGQGPEFLTYFNYEAQQDKSGLPNDRFSAERPEGSISTLTIQRTEQRDSAMYRCASSLASGSVGAGNTIYFGEGSWLTVV.

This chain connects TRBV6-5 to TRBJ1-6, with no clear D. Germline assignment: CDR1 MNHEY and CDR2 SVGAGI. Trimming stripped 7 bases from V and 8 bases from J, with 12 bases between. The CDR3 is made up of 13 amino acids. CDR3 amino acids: CASTEGGYSPLHF. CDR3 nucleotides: TGTGCCAGCACCGAGGGCGGTTATTCACCCCTCCACTTT.

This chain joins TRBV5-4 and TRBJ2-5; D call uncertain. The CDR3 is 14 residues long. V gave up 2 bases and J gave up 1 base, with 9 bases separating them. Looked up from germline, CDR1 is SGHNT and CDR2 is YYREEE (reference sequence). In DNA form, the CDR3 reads TGTGCCAGCAGCTTTATAACAACCCAAGAGACCCAGTACTTC. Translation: CASSFITTQETQYF.

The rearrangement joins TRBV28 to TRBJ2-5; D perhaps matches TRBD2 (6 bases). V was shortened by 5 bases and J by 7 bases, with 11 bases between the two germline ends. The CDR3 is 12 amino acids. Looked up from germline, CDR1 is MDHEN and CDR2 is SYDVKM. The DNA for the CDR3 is TGTGCCAGCAGTGAGGGACTTATGACCCAGTACTTC. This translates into CASSEGLMTQYF.

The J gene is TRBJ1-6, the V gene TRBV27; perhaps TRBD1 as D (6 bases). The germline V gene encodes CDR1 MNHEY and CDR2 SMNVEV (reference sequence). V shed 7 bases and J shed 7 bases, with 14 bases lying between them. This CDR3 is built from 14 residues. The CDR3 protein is CASTRTASNSPLHF. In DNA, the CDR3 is TGTGCCAGCACGAGGACAGCCTCCAATTCACCCCTCCACTTT.

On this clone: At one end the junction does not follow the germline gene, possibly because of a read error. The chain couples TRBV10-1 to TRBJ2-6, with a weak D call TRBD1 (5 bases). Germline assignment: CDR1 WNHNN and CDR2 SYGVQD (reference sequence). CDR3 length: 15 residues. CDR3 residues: CASSSKGSGANGLTF. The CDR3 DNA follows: TGCGCCAGCAGTTCCAAGGGGTCTGGGGCCAACGGCCTGACTTTC.

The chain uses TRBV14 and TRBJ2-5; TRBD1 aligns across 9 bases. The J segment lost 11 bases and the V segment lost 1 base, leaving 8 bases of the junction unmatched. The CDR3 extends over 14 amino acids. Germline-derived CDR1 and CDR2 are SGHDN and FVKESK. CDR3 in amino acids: CASSQVRGQGMQYF. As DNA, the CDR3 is TGTGCCAGCAGCCAAGTCAGGGGACAGGGAATGCAGTACTTC.

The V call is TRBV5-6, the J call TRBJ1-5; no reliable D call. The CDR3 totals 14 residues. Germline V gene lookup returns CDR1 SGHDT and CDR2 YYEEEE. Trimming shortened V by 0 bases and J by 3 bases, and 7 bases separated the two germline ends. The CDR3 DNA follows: TGTGCCAGCAGCTTGGGGCAAGTCAATCAGCCCCAGCATTTT. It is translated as CASSLGQVNQPQHF.

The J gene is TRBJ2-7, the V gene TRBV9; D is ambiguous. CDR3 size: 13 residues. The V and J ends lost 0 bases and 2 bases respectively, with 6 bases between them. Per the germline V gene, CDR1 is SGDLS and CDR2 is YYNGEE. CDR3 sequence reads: CASSVGATYEQYF. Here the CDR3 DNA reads TGTGCCAGCAGCGTAGGGGCCACCTACGAGCAGTACTTC.

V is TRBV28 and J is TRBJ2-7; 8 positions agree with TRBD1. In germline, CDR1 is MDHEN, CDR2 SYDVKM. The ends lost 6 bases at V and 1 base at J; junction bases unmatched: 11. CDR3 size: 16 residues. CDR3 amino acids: CASSSPGGADSYEQYF. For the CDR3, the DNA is TGTGCCAGCAGCAGCCCAGGGGGCGCGGATTCCTACGAGCAGTACTTC.

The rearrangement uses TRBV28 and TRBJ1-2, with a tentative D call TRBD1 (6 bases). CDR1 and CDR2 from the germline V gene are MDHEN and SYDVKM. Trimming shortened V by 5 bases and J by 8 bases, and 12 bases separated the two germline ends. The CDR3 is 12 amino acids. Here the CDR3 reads CASSPDRTGYTF. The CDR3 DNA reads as TGTGCCAGCAGTCCAGACAGGACAGGCTACACCTTC.

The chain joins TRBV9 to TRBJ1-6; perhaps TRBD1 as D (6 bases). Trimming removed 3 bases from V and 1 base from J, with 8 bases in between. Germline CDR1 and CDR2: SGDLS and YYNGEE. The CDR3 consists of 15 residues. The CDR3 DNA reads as TGTGCCAGCAGCGAACAGGGATCCTATAATTCACCCCTCCACTTT. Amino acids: CASSEQGSYNSPLHF.

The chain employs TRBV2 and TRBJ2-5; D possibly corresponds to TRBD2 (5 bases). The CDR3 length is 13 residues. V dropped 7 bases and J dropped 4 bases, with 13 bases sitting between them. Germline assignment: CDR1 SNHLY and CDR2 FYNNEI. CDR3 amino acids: CASTSAAGETQYF. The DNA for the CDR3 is TGTGCCAGCACGAGTGCGGCGGGAGAGACCCAGTACTTC.

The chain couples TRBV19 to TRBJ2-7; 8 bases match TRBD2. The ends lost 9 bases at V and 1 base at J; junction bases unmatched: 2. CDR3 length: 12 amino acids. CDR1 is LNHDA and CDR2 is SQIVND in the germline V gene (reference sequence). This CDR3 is CARTSASYEQYF. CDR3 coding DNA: TGTGCCAGGACTAGCGCATCCTACGAGCAGTACTTC.

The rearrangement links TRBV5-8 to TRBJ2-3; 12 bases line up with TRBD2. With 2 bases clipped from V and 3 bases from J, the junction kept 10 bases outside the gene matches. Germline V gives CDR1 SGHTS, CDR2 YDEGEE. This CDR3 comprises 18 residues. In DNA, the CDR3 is TGTGCCAGCAGCTTAGCGACTAGCGGGAGTGGACGGACAGATACGCAGTATTTT. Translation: CASSLATSGSGRTDTQYF.

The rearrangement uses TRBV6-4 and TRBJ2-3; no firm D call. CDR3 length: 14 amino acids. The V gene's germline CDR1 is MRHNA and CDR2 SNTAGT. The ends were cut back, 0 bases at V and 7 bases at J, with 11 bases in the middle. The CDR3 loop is CASSDSLHGHTQYF. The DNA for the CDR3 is TGTGCCAGCAGTGACTCGCTTCATGGGCATACGCAGTATTTT.

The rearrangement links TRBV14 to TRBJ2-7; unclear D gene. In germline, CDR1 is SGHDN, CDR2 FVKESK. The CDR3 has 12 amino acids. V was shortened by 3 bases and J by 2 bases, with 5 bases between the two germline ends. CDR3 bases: TGTGCCAGCAGCCATAGTGCCTACGAGCAGTACTTC. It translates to CASSHSAYEQYF.